This section outlines one T cell receptor beta chain sequence together with its context. Its antigen has not been determined. Base-call qualities are not available, and no considerably larger clone is one nucleotide away. Library construction relied on the immunoSEQ multiplex PCR assay. For the multiplex PCR, a mixture combining 60 forward primers for TCR Vbeta segments and 13 reverse primers for TCR Jbeta segments was used. Amplification of the CDR3 region of rearranged TCR beta genes was performed with a multiplex PCR assay on genomic DNA. The amplified TCR beta libraries were sequenced on the Illumina HiSeq System as 87-base-pair reads. In the source study's methods: In a later analysis, roughly 80 million unique TCR beta chains were counted across the 690 or so repertoires, and roughly 11 million of these chains were shared by at least two donors. To remove PCR and sequencing errors, raw reads were error-corrected and collapsed into unique sequences using a nearest-neighbor algorithm that merged closely related sequences. To assign V, D and J gene segments, CDR3 sequences were aligned to IMGT reference sequences. For a sequence to be retained, a match of at least six nucleotides was required to both a V gene segment and a J gene segment. Rearrangements were called productive when the CDR3 lacked stop codons and stayed in frame with V and J; all others were non-productive. CDR3 was defined by IMGT convention, running from the second conserved V-encoded cysteine to the conserved J-encoded phenylalanine. In an earlier analysis of roughly 610 of the donors, sequences lacking an unambiguous match to a single V gene segment were excluded. In an earlier analysis of about 590 of the donors, a V segment was called functional when productive rearrangements were above 56.7%, and segregating when the standard deviation between donors exceeded 5%. To diagnose cytomegalovirus status from the catalog of TCR beta chain sequences, a statistical classification framework was built. In a later analysis, V and J genes were assigned by comparing TCR nucleotide sequences against IMGT/GENE-DB human TR gene sequences. A later analysis assigned CDR3 sequences and most-parsimonious VDJ recombination scenarios with the TCRdist pipeline. In a later analysis, each TCR beta chain was defined by its CDR3 amino acid sequence together with its V-gene family, and reads without a unique V-gene family were excluded. In a later analysis, around 600 highly shared, low-generation-probability nucleotide sequences were removed to address suspected cross-contamination and a sequencing artifact. A later analysis calculated a clonal expansion index for each public chain from normalized within-repertoire ranks of inferred template counts. In a later analysis, generation probabilities were computed with a VDJ recombination model fitted to out-of-frame rearrangements, and the resulting probabilities were checked against IGoR. In a later analysis, TCR-TCR, TCR-HLA and TCR-CMV co-occurrence was scored with hypergeometric tests, and a repertoire-size bias correction was applied to TCR pairs. False discovery rates were estimated in a later analysis by permuting HLA or CMV assignments 20 times. In a later analysis, co-occurring TCRs were grouped using DBSCAN, and TCRdist sequence similarity was added for clustering within HLA-allele-positive subsets. Co-occurrence clustering excluded repertoires with fewer than 30,000 or more than 120,000 public chains, plus five with anomalous nucleotide sharing. TCRdb's version of the immuneACCESS table is confined to in-frame rearrangements and falls short of the full clone set. An unresolved V gene accounts for under half of the shortfall where checked; the remainder is of unknown origin. V and J calls plus clone size are reproduced from that table; the DNA served to infer D and trimming. In all, the sample holds fewer than 150,000 clones, and around 82% of those were seen once. The top ten clones comprise about 6.8% of the sample.

Trimming removed 2 bases from V and 8 bases from J, leaving 4 bases between the germline ends. CDR1 MNHNS and CDR2 SASEGT were looked up in the germline V gene. There are 11 amino acids in the CDR3, from cysteine to phenylalanine inclusive. The entry retains the CDR3 DNA only, 33 bases that are in frame from base 1. These data come from a study of cytomegalovirus exposure and HLA in healthy donors (dated 2017 in TCRdb). Background on the whole study: An earlier analysis of about 530 of the donors reported approximately 300 Gb of sequence data and around 120 million unique TCR beta sequences obtained from 180 million or so T cells. All discovery cohort repertoires had been generated using a single sequencing platform. The genetic ancestry cluster associated with self-reported Caucasian donors included 70% to 85% of the 398 genotyped donors. A later genetic analysis took genome-wide SNP genotypes for about 55% of the 666 donors and used that subset as a discovery cohort. About 280 gigabases of sequencing data and 70 million to 100 million unique TCR sequences made up an early release that covered over 550 HLA-typed donors. Rather than drawing on any new phenotypic data, the later analysis identified candidate immune exposures from TCR beta sequences and the way those sequences occurred across donors. Among several hundred genotyped donors of the cohort, an average of roughly 230,000 unique TCR beta nucleotide sequences was sequenced per donor, of which about 18% were non-productive. Typing coverage differed by locus: A, B, C, DRB1 and DQB1 were typed in about 620-640 donors, DQA1 in 522, DPA1 in some 570, and DPB1 in around 440. To predict cytomegalovirus infection status, the study combined high-throughput TCR immunosequencing, statistical association of individual TCRs with disease status, and machine learning. The study aimed to test whether cataloging public T cell receptors could reveal signatures of past pathogen exposure. Donor age, sex, ethnicity and CMV serostatus were compiled alongside the repertoire data. Four to six DR-DQ haplotypes were handled as single units for association and clustering, since linkage in the cohort was strong. The study profiled the T cell repertoires of about 720 subjects by immunosequencing and related them to cytomegalovirus serostatus. Along with the approximately 700-subject first cohort, a separate validation cohort of more than 90 different subjects was used. To decide whether each TCR beta V gene segment behaved as functional or pseudogenic, an earlier analysis of fewer than 750 of the donors relied on high-throughput TCR beta sequencing. A later analysis re-examined previously published TCR beta repertoires from about 700 donors and added high-resolution HLA genotyping to investigate patterns of TCR occurrence. Both class I and class II loci were covered by HLA typing, at four-digit resolution.

Broad study findings and their caveats: Sequencing depth was assumed to be roughly uniform across donors in the presence/absence analyses, though that assumption may not hold. Broadly in line with IMGT annotations, most TCR beta V segments showed up in productive rearrangements about 87% or about 30% of the time in an earlier analysis of around 550 of the donors. Linkage disequilibrium might explain the correlated functional status among segregating V segments, but an unknown experimental factor could not be excluded. A later analysis associated about 17,000 TCR beta sequences with specific HLA alleles at a false discovery rate of 0.05. Because some donors lacked HLA typing at each locus, the association tests relied only on the typed subset. In both the original and validation cohorts, the classifier was reported to diagnose cytomegalovirus status with high specificity and sensitivity. According to the authors, the approach could potentially be generalized to other disease states and immunological phenotypes. According to a later analysis, parvovirus B19, influenza, CMV and Epstein-Barr virus appeared linked to several top co-occurrence clusters. In a later analysis, most CMV-associated TCR beta chains were found to appear HLA-restricted, with HLA associations seemingly driven largely by CMV exposure. The 87-base-pair reads could not distinguish some IMGT-functional V segments, including TRBV6-2 and TRBV6-3, so those segments were excluded. Three of the identified cytomegalovirus-associated TCR beta chains were confirmed in vitro to be specific for cytomegalovirus antigens. Strong co-occurrence of HLA alleles, especially DR and DQ, made assigning TCR associations to individual alleles difficult. A later genetic analysis reported fewer N-insertions in productive TCRs among donors in an Asian-associated ancestry cluster than the approximately 700-donor mean. An association between a missense DCLRE1C variant and V-gene and J-gene trimming of TCR beta chains was found in a later genetic analysis and replicated in an independent cohort. A later analysis found that TCR association rates varied across HLA loci, with DRB1 alleles showing the most associated TCRs and HLA-C alleles the fewest. The study listed over 150 TCR beta chains as associated with cytomegalovirus. A further reported finding was that TCR beta sequences accurately predicted the HLA-A and HLA-B alleles for most subjects in the first cohort. A cluster of highly shared sequence variants was judged likely to be a technical artifact of the sequencing pipeline. In this cohort, only TCR beta chains were sequenced, and detectable features were limited by the absence of alpha or paired-chain data. For the cohort, immune exposure information was limited to CMV serostatus. Across donors, most TCR sequences were observed very rarely, whereas some public TCRs were present in many individuals. The earlier analysis of 450 to 700 of the donors excluded roughly 16 rarely observed V segments, including chromosome 9 orphons, because counts were too low. Compared with equally common non-associated chains, HLA-associated TCR beta chains in a later analysis were more clonally expanded and had lower generation probabilities.

The cohort was made up of roughly 670 healthy bone marrow donors. At the time of sampling, all cohort members were nominally healthy, though unrecorded immune exposures were likely present. The donor was CMV seropositive and was included in the group of around 300 seropositive cohort members. Each donor provided a peripheral blood sample, and peripheral blood mononuclear cells were used for TCR beta sequencing. Genomic DNA was extracted from the blood cell samples with the Qiagen DNeasy Blood Extraction Kit. This TCR was sampled from a middle-aged man in good health and CMV-seropositive. Recombination linked TRBV6-1 to TRBJ2-4; a confident D gene designation cannot be given. Material: PBMCs. The CDR3 reads CASSESYIQYF. At the DNA level, the sequence is TGTGCCAGCAGTGAATCGTACATTCAGTACTTC.